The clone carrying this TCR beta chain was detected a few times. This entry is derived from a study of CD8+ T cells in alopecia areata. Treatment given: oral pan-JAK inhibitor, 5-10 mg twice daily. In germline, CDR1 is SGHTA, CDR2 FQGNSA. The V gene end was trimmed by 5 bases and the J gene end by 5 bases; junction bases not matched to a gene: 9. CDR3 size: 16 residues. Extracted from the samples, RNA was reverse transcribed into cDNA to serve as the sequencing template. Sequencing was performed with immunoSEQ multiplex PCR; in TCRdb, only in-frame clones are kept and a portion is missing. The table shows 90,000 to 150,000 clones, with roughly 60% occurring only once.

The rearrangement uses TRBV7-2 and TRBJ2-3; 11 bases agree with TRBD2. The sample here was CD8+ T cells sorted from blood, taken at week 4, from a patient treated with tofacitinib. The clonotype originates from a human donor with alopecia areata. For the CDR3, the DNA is TGTGCCAGCAGCAATAGCGGGGGGGCCGGGGGAGATACGCAGTATTTT. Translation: CASSNSGGAGGDTQYF. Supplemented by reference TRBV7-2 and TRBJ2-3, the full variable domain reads GAGVSQSPSNKVTEKGKDVELRCDPISGHTALYWYRQSLGQGLEFLIYFQGNSAPDKSGLPSDRFSAERTGGSVSTLTIQRTQQEDSAVYLCASSNSGGAGGDTQYFGPGTRLTVL.